The present entry profiles one TCR beta chain with its context. Produced via immunoSEQ multiplex PCR; TCRdb's table is partial and in-frame only. Of 200,000 to 300,000 clones listed, 75% to 85% are singletons. This sample was included in a study of blood T cell repertoires in COVID-19. This clonotype originated in a man over 45 with COVID-19, enrolled during active disease. Specimen: peripheral blood.

CDR3 nucleotide sequence: TGCAGCGATAGGACAGCGAACACTGAAGCTTTCTTT. It yields the protein CSDRTANTEAFF. V usage is TRBV29-1 and J usage is TRBJ1-1; perhaps TRBD1 as D (6 bases). V gave up 7 bases and J gave up 1 base, with 10 bases separating them. CDR3 size: 12 residues. Per germline, CDR1 SQVTM and CDR2 ANQGSEA.